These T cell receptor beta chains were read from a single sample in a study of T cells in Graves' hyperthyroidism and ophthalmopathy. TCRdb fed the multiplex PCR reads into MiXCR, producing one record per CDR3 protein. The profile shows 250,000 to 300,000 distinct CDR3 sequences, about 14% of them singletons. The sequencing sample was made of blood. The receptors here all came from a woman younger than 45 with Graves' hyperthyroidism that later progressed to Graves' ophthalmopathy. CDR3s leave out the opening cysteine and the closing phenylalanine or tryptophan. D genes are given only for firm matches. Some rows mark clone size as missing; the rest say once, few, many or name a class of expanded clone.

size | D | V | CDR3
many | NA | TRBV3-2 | ASSQGTGNRFFLYEQY
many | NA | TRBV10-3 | AISQDGSYGYT
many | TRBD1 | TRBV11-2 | ASSLAGTAKETQY
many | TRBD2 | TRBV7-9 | ASSFGTSGLDTQY
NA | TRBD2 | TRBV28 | ASTSSAGDTYEQY
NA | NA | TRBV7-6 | ASSSNRAATDTQY
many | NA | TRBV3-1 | ASSLQVSTEAF
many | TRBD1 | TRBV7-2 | ASRTGQGYTDTQY
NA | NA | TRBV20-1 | SARDISGGNQPQH
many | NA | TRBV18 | ASSPSHRSSYEQF
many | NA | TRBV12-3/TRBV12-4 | ASSLSGSGHEQF
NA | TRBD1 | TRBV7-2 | ASSWGTGAGEQY
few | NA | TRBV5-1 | ASSFLMTEQETQY
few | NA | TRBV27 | ASSLSGLGTYEQY
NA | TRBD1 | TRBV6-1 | ATCRDRDLPLH
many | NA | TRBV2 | ASTPSIWRETQY
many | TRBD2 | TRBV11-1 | ASSSTSGRANEQF
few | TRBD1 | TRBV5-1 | ASSRAGTGGQTQY
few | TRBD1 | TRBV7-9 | ASRQGAGEAF
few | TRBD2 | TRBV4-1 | ASSHTSGSDNEQF
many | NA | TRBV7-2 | ASSSRRGHTSGRERIYGYT
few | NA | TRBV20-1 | SARDRKEGTDTQY
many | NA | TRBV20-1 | SARDRDEKLF
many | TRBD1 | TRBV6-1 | ASSIRDSYNNEQF
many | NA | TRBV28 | ASSFSDGELF
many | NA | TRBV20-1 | SARDMEAF
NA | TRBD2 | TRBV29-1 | SVDRPSGSGETQY
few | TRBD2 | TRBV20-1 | SARTSGRPNEQF
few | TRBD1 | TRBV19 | ASKEGDRESGELF
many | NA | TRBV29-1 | SVSQVGEAF
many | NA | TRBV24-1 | ATSDLPGWGQETQY
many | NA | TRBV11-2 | ASSPMTADTQY
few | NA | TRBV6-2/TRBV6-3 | ASSGRGRDGYT
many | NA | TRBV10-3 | AISGPTNEKLF
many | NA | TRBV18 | ASSPGALNQPQH
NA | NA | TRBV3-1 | ASSRTPGPGGEKLF
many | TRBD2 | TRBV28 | ASGQGLAETEQF
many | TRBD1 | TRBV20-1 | SARDSGQDSLYEQF
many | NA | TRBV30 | AWARGPVDTEAF
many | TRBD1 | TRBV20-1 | SATSGQVIYGYT
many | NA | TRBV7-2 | ASSLPGRDMAQH
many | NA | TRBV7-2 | ASSLVGPPGDYGYT
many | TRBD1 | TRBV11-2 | ASSTGTEYEQY
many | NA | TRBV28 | ASSPPATSFTDTQY